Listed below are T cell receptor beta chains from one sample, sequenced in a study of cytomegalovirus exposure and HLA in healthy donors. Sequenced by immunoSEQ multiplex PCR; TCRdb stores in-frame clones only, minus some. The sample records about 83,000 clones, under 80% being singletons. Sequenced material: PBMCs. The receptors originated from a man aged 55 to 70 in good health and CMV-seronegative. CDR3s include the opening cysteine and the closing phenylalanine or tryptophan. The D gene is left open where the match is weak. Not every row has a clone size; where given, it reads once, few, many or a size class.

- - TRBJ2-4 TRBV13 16 CASSLFGYQAKNIQYF TGTGCCAGCAGCTTATTCGGGTATCAGGCCAAAAACATTCAGTACTTC
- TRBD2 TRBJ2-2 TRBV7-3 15 CASSSSGGGTGELFF TGTGCCAGCAGCTCCTCGGGGGGTGGAACCGGGGAGCTGTTTTTT
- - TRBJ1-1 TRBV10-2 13 CASRLQLNTEAFF TGCGCCAGCAGGCTACAGCTGAACACTGAAGCTTTCTTT
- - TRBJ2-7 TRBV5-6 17 CASSLASGRRASYEQYF TGTGCCAGCAGCTTGGCCTCGGGGCGGAGGGCCTCCTACGAGCAGTACTTC
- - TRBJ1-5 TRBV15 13 CATSRPGTSPQHF TGTGCCACCAGCAGACCTGGGACATCGCCCCAGCATTTT
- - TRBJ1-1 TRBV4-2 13 CASSQDRDTEAFF TGTGCCAGCAGCCAAGACAGGGACACTGAAGCTTTCTTT
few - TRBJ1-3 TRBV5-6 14 CASSLVSGGNTIYF TGTGCCAGCAGCTTGGTTTCAGGTGGAAACACCATATATTTT
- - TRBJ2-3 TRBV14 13 CASSQVRGDTQYF TGTGCCAGCAGCCAAGTTAGGGGGGATACGCAGTATTTT
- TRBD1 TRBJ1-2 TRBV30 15 CAWSVLGTGTYGYTF TGTGCCTGGAGTGTACTGGGGACAGGGACCTATGGCTACACCTTC
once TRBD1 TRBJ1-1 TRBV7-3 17 CASSPRQGGVLCSEAFF TGTGCCAGCAGCCCCAGACAGGGAGGTGTTCTATGCTCTGAAGCTTTCTTT
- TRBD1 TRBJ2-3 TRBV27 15 CASSLRRQGRDTQYF TGTGCCAGCAGTTTAAGGAGACAGGGTAGGGATACGCAGTATTTT
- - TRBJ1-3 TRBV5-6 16 CASSGGGFHSGNTIYF TGTGCCAGCAGCGGGGGGGGGTTCCACTCTGGAAACACCATATATTTT
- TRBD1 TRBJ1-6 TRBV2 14 CATPGQGYNSPLHF TGTGCCACCCCTGGACAGGGGTATAATTCACCCCTCCACTTT
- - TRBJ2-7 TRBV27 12 CASSLRGYEQYF TGTGCCAGCAGTTTAAGGGGGTACGAGCAGTACTTC
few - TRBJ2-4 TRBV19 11 CASSTENIQYF TGTGCCAGTAGTACCGAAAACATTCAGTACTTC
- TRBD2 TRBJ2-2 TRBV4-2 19 CASSLGILGGGANTGELFF TGTGCCAGCAGCCTAGGCATTCTCGGCGGGGGGGCCAACACCGGGGAGCTGTTTTTT
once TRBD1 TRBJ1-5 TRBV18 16 CASSPGQGIKGQPQHF TGTGCCAGCTCACCGGGACAGGGAATTAAGGGACAGCCCCAGCATTTT
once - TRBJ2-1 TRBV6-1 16 CAISESMAGSYNEQFF TGTGCCATCAGTGAGTCGATGGCGGGGTCCTACAATGAGCAGTTCTTC
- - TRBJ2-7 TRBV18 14 CASSPQQYSYEQYF TGTGCCAGCTCACCACAGCAATACTCCTACGAGCAGTACTTC
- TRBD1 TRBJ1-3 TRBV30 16 CAWSGGTVLSGNTIYF TGTGCCTGGAGTGGAGGGACAGTACTCTCTGGAAACACCATATATTTT
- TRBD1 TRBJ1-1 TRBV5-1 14 CASSLRQGPAEAFF TGCGCCAGCAGCTTGCGACAGGGGCCAGCTGAAGCTTTCTTT
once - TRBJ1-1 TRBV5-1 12 CASTLSGTEAFF TGCGCCAGCACCCTCTCCGGGACTGAAGCTTTCTTT
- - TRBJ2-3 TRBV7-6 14 CASSLQGPPDTQYF TGTGCCAGCAGCTTACAGGGCCCCCCAGATACGCAGTATTTT
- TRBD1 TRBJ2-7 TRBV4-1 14 CASSQGQGAGEQYF TGCGCCAGCAGCCAAGGACAGGGGGCAGGGGAGCAGTACTTC
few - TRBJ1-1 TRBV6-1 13 CASSDTGRTEAFF TGTGCCAGCAGTGACACAGGGCGTACTGAAGCTTTCTTT
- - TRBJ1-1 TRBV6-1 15 CASSVSSSASGGGFF TGTGCCAGCAGTGTGAGTAGTTCGGCATCTGGAGGAGGTTTCTTT